Below are 27 T cell receptor beta chains sequenced from a single sample in a study of cytomegalovirus exposure and HLA in healthy donors. Only in-frame clones appear in the TCRdb table, and some are missing; sequencing was by immunoSEQ multiplex PCR. The profile shows 50,000 to 65,000 clones, roughly nine tenths of them singletons. The specimen was PBMCs. These receptors all come from a woman between 18 and 30 years old in good health and CMV-seropositive.

This chain joins TRBV19 and TRBJ1-5; perhaps TRBD1 as D (5 bases). Germline CDR1 reads LNHDA; CDR2 reads SQIVND (reference sequence). This CDR3 region has 14 residues. Trimming took off 10 bases at V and 4 bases at J, with 17 bases between the two ends. CDR3 nucleotide sequence: TGTGCCACGAAGGACATTTCAAGGAATCAGCCCCAGCATTTT. Residues: CATKDISRNQPQHF.

The rearrangement joins TRBV27 to TRBJ1-1, with 9 bases fitting TRBD1. V was pared by 6 bases and J by 5 bases, with 4 bases of the junction left unmatched. This CDR3 region has 13 residues. Per the germline V gene, CDR1 is MNHEY and CDR2 is SMNVEV (reference sequence). The CDR3 DNA reads as TGTGCCAGCAGACAGGGGGCGCTTACTGAAGCTTTCTTT. Its protein product is CASRQGALTEAFF.

The V and J genes are TRBV28 and TRBJ2-5, with D possibly being TRBD2 (6 bases). With 1 base removed from V and 2 bases from J, the gap between germline ends came to 14 bases. In germline, CDR1 is MDHEN, CDR2 SYDVKM. The CDR3 extends over 16 amino acids. The CDR3 here is CASSLSGGVGQETQYF. DNA of the CDR3: TGTGCCAGCAGTTTATCCGGGGGAGTAGGGCAAGAGACCCAGTACTTC.

The CDR3 loop is CASSQVPGKNTEAFF. In nucleotides, the CDR3 is TGCGCCAGCAGCCAAGTCCCAGGAAAGAACACTGAAGCTTTCTTT. This chain connects TRBV4-1 to TRBJ1-1; D is undetermined. V lost 1 base to trimming and J lost 1 base, with 10 bases between them. This CDR3 spans 15 amino acids. Germline V gene data show CDR1 as MGHRA and CDR2 as YSYEKL.

The V gene is TRBV21-1, the J gene TRBJ2-1; TRBD1 is the table's D call and was not checked against the DNA. TRBV21-1 represents a pseudogene. The CDR3 is made up of 17 amino acids. The CDR3: CASSNPPFSGYYNEQFF. CDR3 nucleotide sequence: TGTGCCAGCAGCAACCCTCCCTTTTCAGGGTACTACAATGAGCAGTTCTTC.

This chain uses TRBV7-2 with TRBJ2-3; D gene unclear. The ends were cut back, 3 bases at V and 0 bases at J, with 7 bases in the middle. Germline assignment: CDR1 SGHTA and CDR2 FQGNSA. The CDR3 is made up of 14 amino acids. Here the CDR3 reads CASSLTRSTDTQYF. The DNA of the CDR3 is TGTGCCAGCAGCTTGACACGTAGCACAGATACGCAGTATTTT.

This chain connects TRBV30 to TRBJ1-2, with 7 bases matching TRBD1. CDR1 and CDR2 (germline): GTSNPN, SVGIG (reference sequence). This CDR3 contains 16 residues. With V trimmed by 2 bases and J by 3 bases, 12 bases remained unmatched. CDR3 sequence reads: CAWSTGTASAHYGYTF. CDR3 bases: TGTGCCTGGAGTACCGGGACAGCGTCCGCGCACTATGGCTACACCTTC.

The rearrangement joins TRBV9 to TRBJ2-7, with 12 nucleotides matching TRBD1. The germline V gene has CDR1 SGDLS and CDR2 YYNGEE. The V gene end was trimmed by 0 bases and the J gene end by 7 bases; junction bases not matched to a gene: 5. The CDR3 consists of 15 residues. The CDR3 nucleotides are TGTGCCAGCAGCGTAGCCGGGACAGGGGGCAGAGAGCAGTACTTC. It is translated as CASSVAGTGGREQYF.

This rearrangement joins TRBV7-6 to TRBJ2-1; no reliable D call. V was pared by 1 base and J by 0 bases, with 10 bases between. The CDR3 totals 16 residues. Germline V gene sequence: CDR1 SGHVS, CDR2 FNYEAQ. In nucleotides, the CDR3 is TGTGCCAGCAGCTTAGATAGCTTGAGCTCCTACAATGAGCAGTTCTTC. This gives the protein CASSLDSLSSYNEQFF.

V gene TRBV7-9 combines with J gene TRBJ2-3; TRBD1 agrees at 9 bases. The CDR3 spans 15 residues. V shed 5 bases, J shed 1 base, and the junction held 4 bases outside the gene matches. Germline loops: CDR1 SEHNR, CDR2 FQNEAQ (reference sequence). The CDR3 DNA is TGTGCCAGCAGCATAACAGGGGGCGGCACAGATACGCAGTATTTT. It encodes CASSITGGGTDTQYF. The variable domain in full, completed from reference TRBV7-9 and TRBJ2-3, reads DTGVSQNPRHKITKRGQNVTFRCDPISEHNRLYWYRQTLGQGPEFLTYFQNEAQLEKSRLLSDRFSAERPKGSFSTLEIQRTEQGDSAMYLCASSITGGGTDTQYFGPGTRLTVL.

Turning to this clone: Sequence at one end of the junction differs from germline and may be a read error. The J gene is TRBJ2-2, the V gene TRBV7-7; TRBD1 matches at 8 bases. Germline CDR1 and CDR2: SSHAT and FNYEAQ (reference sequence). The CDR3 totals 15 residues. The CDR3: CASSSQGANTGELFF. The CDR3 region has the DNA TGTGCTAGCAGCTCACAGGGGGCGAACACCGGGGAGCTGTTTTTT.

The CDR3 loop reads CASSDSEKSGADTQYF. CDR3 nucleotides: TGTGCCAGCAGTGACTCAGAGAAGTCGGGGGCAGATACGCAGTATTTT. This chain connects TRBV6-4 to TRBJ2-3, with D possibly being TRBD2 (6 bases). This CDR3 comprises 16 residues. Trimming pared 0 bases from V and 4 bases from J, leaving 14 bases between. Germline V lookup: CDR1 MRHNA, CDR2 SNTAGT.

CDR3 sequence reads: CASSQGSAGGYSNQPQHF. In nucleotides, the CDR3 is TGTGCCAGCAGCCAGGGCTCCGCGGGAGGCTATAGCAATCAGCCCCAGCATTTT. The genes are TRBV7-6 and TRBJ1-5; D possibly corresponds to TRBD1 (5 bases). V lost 5 bases to trimming and J lost 0 bases, with 20 bases between them. CDR1 SGHVS and CDR2 FNYEAQ come from the germline V gene. There are 18 residues in the CDR3.

J is TRBJ1-2 and V is TRBV6-1; 8 bases line up with TRBD1. V lost 5 bases, J lost 4 bases, and 6 bases stayed unmatched. Germline V gene sequence: CDR1 MNHNS, CDR2 SASEGT. This CDR3 has 14 residues. As DNA, the CDR3 is TGTGCCAGCAGTCACAGACAGGGGCCCTATGGCTACACCTTC. This sequence encodes CASSHRQGPYGYTF.

This chain connects TRBV7-3 to TRBJ2-3, with TRBD2 identical over 9 bases. Per the germline V gene, CDR1 is SGHTA and CDR2 is FQGTGA. The ends lost 2 bases at V and 8 bases at J; junction bases unmatched: 8. CDR3 size: 15 residues. Written as DNA, the CDR3 is TGTGCCAGCAGCTTAGCGGGGGGGCCAGGTAGTACGCAGTATTTT. Its protein is CASSLAGGPGSTQYF.

This rearrangement joins TRBV28 to TRBJ2-5; D may be TRBD2 (5 bases). The CDR3 has 15 amino acids. The V gene's germline CDR1 is MDHEN and CDR2 SYDVKM. V was trimmed by 3 bases and J by 5 bases, leaving 16 bases between them. CDR3 bases: TGTGCCAGCAGTTTTTCCGACGGCGGAGGTGAGACCCAGTACTTC. Its protein product is CASSFSDGGGETQYF.

V is TRBV15 and J is TRBJ1-2, with 7 bases lining up with TRBD1. The V gene's germline CDR1 is LNHNV and CDR2 YYDKDF (reference sequence). The CDR3 has 15 amino acids. J lost 5 bases, V lost 4 bases, and 10 bases had no gene match. CDR3 sequence reads: CATSNPGQAWYGYTF. In nucleotides, the CDR3 is TGTGCCACCAGCAATCCCGGACAGGCGTGGTATGGCTACACCTTC.

This clone has a single count. The chain joins TRBV28 to TRBJ1-2; perhaps TRBD1 as D (5 bases). The CDR3 length is 15 residues. The germline gives CDR1 MDHEN, CDR2 SYDVKM. The germline V and J ends were trimmed by 5 bases and 6 bases, with 19 bases remaining between them. The CDR3 spells CASSAAGGGGHGYTF. The CDR3 DNA follows: TGTGCCAGCAGTGCCGCCGGGGGGGGTGGTCATGGCTACACCTTC.

The chain has TRBV28 and TRBJ2-5; 8 bases line up with TRBD2. The J segment lost 4 bases and the V segment lost 5 bases, leaving 12 bases of the junction unmatched. The CDR3 has 16 amino acids. Germline CDR1 reads MDHEN; CDR2 reads SYDVKM. CDR3 nucleotides: TGTGCCAGCAGTCCCATCCGGGGGGGGGCAGGAGAGACCCAGTACTTC. This encodes CASSPIRGGAGETQYF.

The chain is built from TRBV30 and TRBJ1-5; the D is unclear. CDR1 is GTSNPN, CDR2 SVGIG, per germline (reference sequence). The CDR3 is 13 amino acids. Trimming shortened V by 5 bases and J by 3 bases, and 11 bases separated the two germline ends. The CDR3 sequence: CAWDGLNNQPQHF. The CDR3 coding sequence is TGTGCCTGGGATGGACTTAACAATCAGCCCCAGCATTTT.

The chain is built from TRBV28 and TRBJ1-5; the D gene is possibly TRBD1 (6 bases). In germline, CDR1 is MDHEN, CDR2 SYDVKM. Deletions cut 6 bases from V and 7 bases from J, with 19 bases between. The CDR3 contains 15 residues. The CDR3 protein is CASSSSSGVGQPQHF. DNA for the CDR3: TGTGCCAGCAGCTCGTCGTCAGGGGTCGGCCAGCCCCAGCATTTT. Together with reference TRBV28 and TRBJ1-5, the CDR3 gives the full variable domain: DVKVTQSSRYLVKRTGEKVFLECVQDMDHENMFWYRQDPGLGLRLIYFSYDVKMKEKGDIPEGYSVSREKKERFSLILESASTNQTSMYLCASSSSSGVGQPQHFGDGTRLSIL.

This rearrangement joins TRBV6-6 to TRBJ1-2; D perhaps matches TRBD1 (6 bases). The V gene lost 7 bases and the J gene lost 2 bases, with 14 bases spanning the gap. This CDR3 comprises 14 residues. CDR1 is MNHNY and CDR2 is SVGAGI in the germline V gene (reference sequence). Here the CDR3 reads CASKVAGENYGYTF. CDR3 nucleotides: TGTGCCAGCAAAGTGGCAGGGGAGAACTATGGCTACACCTTC.

The chain links TRBV19 to TRBJ2-7; D perhaps matches TRBD2 (6 bases). Looked up from germline, CDR1 is LNHDA and CDR2 is SQIVND (reference sequence). V was trimmed by 1 base and J by 2 bases, leaving 6 bases between them. The CDR3 has 13 residues. CDR3 bases: TGTGCCAGTAGTATAGGCGGGACCTACGAGCAGTACTTC. Amino acid sequence: CASSIGGTYEQYF. Together with reference TRBV19 and TRBJ2-7, the CDR3 gives the full variable domain: DGGITQSPKYLFRKEGQNVTLSCEQNLNHDAMYWYRQDPGQGLRLIYYSQIVNDFQKGDIAEGYSVSREKKESFPLTVTSAQKNPTAFYLCASSIGGTYEQYFGPGTRLTVT.

The V gene is TRBV6-4, the J gene TRBJ1-1, with D hard to call. Trimming pared 2 bases from V and 7 bases from J, leaving 11 bases between. The CDR3 has 13 amino acids. Germline V gene lookup returns CDR1 MRHNA and CDR2 SNTAGT. The CDR3 here is CASSDREGGEAFF. CDR3 coding DNA: TGTGCCAGCAGTGACAGGGAGGGAGGTGAAGCTTTCTTT.

This clone occurred a few times. This chain uses TRBV6-4 with TRBJ2-3; D may be TRBD2 (6 bases). Germline V lookup: CDR1 MRHNA, CDR2 SNTAGT. Trimming pared 0 bases from V and 1 base from J, leaving 14 bases between. The CDR3 consists of 17 residues. The CDR3 here is CASSDSPGSGGTDTQYF. CDR3 sequence (DNA): TGTGCCAGCAGTGACTCCCCAGGGTCGGGGGGCACAGATACGCAGTATTTT.

This clone was counted only a few times. This chain connects TRBV21-1 to TRBJ1-5; the listed D gene, TRBD1, was not tested against the DNA. TRBV21-1 is given as a pseudogene. This CDR3 comprises 19 residues. The CDR3 DNA follows: TGTGCCAGCAGCAATGGCGAGGGGGACGCGGAGTATAGCAATCAGCCCCAGCATTTT. Translation gives CASSNGEGDAEYSNQPQHF.

This rearrangement joins TRBV9 to TRBJ2-7; D is perhaps TRBD1 (5 bases). Germline V gene data show CDR1 as SGDLS and CDR2 as YYNGEE. This CDR3 spans 15 amino acids. Trimming took off 1 base at V and 7 bases at J, with 18 bases between the two ends. The CDR3, as DNA: TGTGCCAGCAGCGTAATAAATGACCCCGCAGGGGAGCAGTACTTC. This sequence encodes CASSVINDPAGEQYF.